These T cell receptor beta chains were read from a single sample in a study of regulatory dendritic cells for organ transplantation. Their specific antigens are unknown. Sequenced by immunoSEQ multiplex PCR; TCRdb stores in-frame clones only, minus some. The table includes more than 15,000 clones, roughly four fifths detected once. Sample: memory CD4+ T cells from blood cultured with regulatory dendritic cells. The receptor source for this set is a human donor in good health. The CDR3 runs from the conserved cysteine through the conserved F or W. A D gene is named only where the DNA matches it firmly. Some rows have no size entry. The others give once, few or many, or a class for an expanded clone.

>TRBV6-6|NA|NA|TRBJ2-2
CASNRGETGELFF
TGTGCCAGCAACCGCGGCGAGACCGGGGAGCTGTTTTTT
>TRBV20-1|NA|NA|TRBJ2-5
CSASPKETQYF
TGCAGTGCTTCCCCTAAAGAGACCCAGTACTTC
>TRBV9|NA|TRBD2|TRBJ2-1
CASSVAERGGWSEQFF
TGTGCCAGCAGCGTAGCTGAGCGGGGGGGCTGGAGTGAGCAGTTCTTC
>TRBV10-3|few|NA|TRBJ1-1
CAISESEAGLNTEAFF
TGTGCCATCAGTGAGTCCGAGGCAGGGCTGAACACTGAAGCTTTCTTT
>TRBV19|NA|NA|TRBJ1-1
CASAQTGLRAAFF
TGTGCCAGCGCCCAAACAGGGCTCAGGGCGGCTTTCTTT
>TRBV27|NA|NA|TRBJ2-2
CASSLDRRGTGELFF
TGTGCCAGCAGTTTGGACAGACGTGGGACCGGGGAGCTGTTTTTT
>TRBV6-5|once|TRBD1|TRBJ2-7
CASSTGQGHEQYF
TGTGCCAGCAGTACGGGACAGGGTCACGAGCAGTACTTC
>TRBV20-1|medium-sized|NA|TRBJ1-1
CSAGDVGAFF
TGCAGTGCTGGAGACGTCGGGGCTTTCTTT
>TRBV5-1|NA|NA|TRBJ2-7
CASSLGSGYEQQYF
TGCGCCAGCAGCTTGGGTTCCGGATACGAGCAGCAGTACTTC
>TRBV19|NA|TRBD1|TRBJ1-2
CASSPQGALFGYGYTF
TGTGCCAGTAGTCCACAGGGGGCGCTTTTCGGGTATGGCTACACCTTC
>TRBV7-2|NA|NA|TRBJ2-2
CASSAPWGSGELFF
TGTGCCAGCTCGGCTCCCTGGGGGTCAGGGGAGCTGTTTTTT
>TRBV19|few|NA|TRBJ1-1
CASSGTRRTEAFF
TGTGCCAGTAGCGGGACAAGGCGAACAGAAGCTTTCTTT
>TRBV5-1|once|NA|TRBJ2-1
CASSSQGDEQFF
TGCGCCAGCAGCTCTCAGGGAGATGAGCAGTTCTTC
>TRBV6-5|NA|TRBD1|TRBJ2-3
CASRKDRARDTQYF
TGTGCCAGCAGAAAGGACAGGGCTAGAGATACGCAGTATTTT
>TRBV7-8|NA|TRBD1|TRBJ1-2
CASSLDGTGEDGYTF
TGTGCCAGCAGCTTAGACGGGACAGGGGAGGATGGCTACACCTTC
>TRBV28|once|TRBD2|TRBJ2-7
CASNIPGLGVYEQYF
TGTGCCAGCAATATCCCGGGACTAGGAGTCTACGAGCAGTACTTC
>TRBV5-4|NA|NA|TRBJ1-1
CASSFPPGRHTEAFF
TGTGCCAGCAGCTTTCCCCCAGGGAGGCACACTGAAGCTTTCTTT
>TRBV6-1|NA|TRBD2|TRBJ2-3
CASSERAGGHRQTDTQYF
TGTGCCAGCAGTGAAAGGGCGGGGGGGCATCGACAGACAGATACGCAGTATTTT
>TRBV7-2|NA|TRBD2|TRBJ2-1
CASSFAGVRIEQFF
TGTGCCAGCAGTTTTGCGGGAGTAAGGATCGAGCAGTTCTTC
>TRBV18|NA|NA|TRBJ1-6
CASSPQNQNSPLHF
TGTGCCAGCTCACCACAGAACCAAAATTCACCCCTCCACTTT
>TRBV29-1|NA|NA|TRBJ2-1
CSAGGGRGGSYNEQFF
TGCAGCGCAGGGGGGGGCAGGGGTGGATCCTACAATGAGCAGTTCTTC
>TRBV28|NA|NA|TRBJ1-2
CASRIPRALFYGYTF
TGTGCCAGCAGGATTCCCAGGGCCCTGTTCTATGGCTACACCTTC
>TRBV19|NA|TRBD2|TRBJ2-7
CASSSGGGPEQYF
TGTGCCAGTTCCTCGGGGGGAGGTCCCGAGCAGTACTTC
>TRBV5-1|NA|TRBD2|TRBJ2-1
CASSFNLGLAGVSNEQFF
TGCGCCAGCAGCTTCAACCTTGGACTAGCGGGAGTATCCAATGAGCAGTTCTTC
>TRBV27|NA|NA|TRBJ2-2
CASSSFGTTLGTGELFF
TGTGCCAGCAGTTCTTTCGGGACGACCTTGGGCACCGGGGAGCTGTTTTTT
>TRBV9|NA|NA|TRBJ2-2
CASSVGHRDAGELFF
TGTGCCAGCAGCGTAGGGCACAGGGACGCCGGGGAGCTGTTTTTT
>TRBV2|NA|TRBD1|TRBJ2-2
CASSFDRGRSTGELFF
TGTGCCAGCAGTTTCGACAGGGGGCGCAGCACCGGGGAGCTGTTTTTT
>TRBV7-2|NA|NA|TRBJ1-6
CASSATGQRYNSPLHF
TGTGCCAGCAGCGCGACAGGACAGAGGTATAATTCACCCCTCCACTTT
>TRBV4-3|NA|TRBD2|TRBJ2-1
CASSHRFSGRASEQFF
TGCGCCAGCAGCCACCGATTTAGCGGGAGGGCCTCTGAGCAGTTCTTC